This TCR beta chain derives from a study of beta chain features in type 1 diabetes. Turning to the study itself: Cell yields, age and gender were similar between patients and healthy donors. General observations from the study: Within each of all four CD4+ subsets, Type 1 diabetes patients had TCRB CDR3s that were moderately but significantly shorter. Shorter templates may be favored by PCR, equally so in patients and controls.

Sorting that relied on CD45RO/CCR7/CD25/CD127/CD95/CD27 yielded CD4+ naive, central memory, regulatory and stem cell-like memory cells. This clone has just a few counts. Its antigen is undetermined. The whole isolated RNA underwent reverse transcription, so sequencing captured expressed TCRB transcripts. TCRdb's copy holds only in-frame clones and misses some; the assay was immunoSEQ multiplex PCR. The sample has about half a million clones, 30% seen once. The CDR3 length is 13 residues. Germline loops: CDR1 SGHRS, CDR2 YFSETQ. V lost 6 bases to trimming and J lost 4 bases, with 12 bases between them. Sequencing input: naive CD4+ T cells from blood. The gene calls are TRBV5-1 and TRBJ2-3, with a possible D match to TRBD1 (6 bases). The TCR was taken from a man between 18 and 29 years old in good health. CDR3 in amino acids: CASTVEGADTQYF. Written as DNA, the CDR3 is TGCGCCAGCACGGTAGAGGGGGCAGATACGCAGTATTTT.